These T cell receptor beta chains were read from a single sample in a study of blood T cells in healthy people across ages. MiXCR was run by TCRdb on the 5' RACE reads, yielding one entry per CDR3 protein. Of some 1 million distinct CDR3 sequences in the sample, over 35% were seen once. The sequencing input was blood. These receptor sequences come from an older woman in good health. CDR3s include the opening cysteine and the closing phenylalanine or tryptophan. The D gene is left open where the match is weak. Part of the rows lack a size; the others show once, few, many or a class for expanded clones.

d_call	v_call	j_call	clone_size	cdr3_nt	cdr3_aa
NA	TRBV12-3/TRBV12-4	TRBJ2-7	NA	TGTGCCAGCAGTCCCCGAGCGCTAAACTGGGGGTACGAGCAGTACTTC	CASSPRALNWGYEQYF
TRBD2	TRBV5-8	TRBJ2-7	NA	TGTGCCAGCAGCCACCAACCGGGACTAGCCACCTACGAGCAGTACTTC	CASSHQPGLATYEQYF
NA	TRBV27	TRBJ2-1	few	TGTGCCAGCAGTTTATCTTGGGCCCCGGGGTACAATGAGCAGTTCTTC	CASSLSWAPGYNEQFF
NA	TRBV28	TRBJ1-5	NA	TGTGCCAGCAGCCTCGTACAGGCGGTGCAGCCCCAGCATTTT	CASSLVQAVQPQHF
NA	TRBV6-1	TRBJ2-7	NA	TGTGCCAGCAGTGAAGGGTTCGGAAGATCCTACGAGCAGTACTTC	CASSEGFGRSYEQYF
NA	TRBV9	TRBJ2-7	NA	TGTGCCAGCAGCGTAGATGTGGGGGGCCTAGCGTACGAGCAGTACTTC	CASSVDVGGLAYEQYF
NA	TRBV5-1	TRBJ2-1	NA	TGCGCCAGCAGCTTCGGGACCCTAAGGACGGGTGAGCAGTTCTTC	CASSFGTLRTGEQFF
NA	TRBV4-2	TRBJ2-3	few	TGTGCCAGCAGCCAAGATCCTTCCCCAGCGGCTACAGATACGCAGTATTTT	CASSQDPSPAATDTQYF
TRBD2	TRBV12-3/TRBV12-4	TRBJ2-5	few	TGTGCCAGCAGTGTCTGGGGGGGAGAGACCCAGTACTTC	CASSVWGGETQYF
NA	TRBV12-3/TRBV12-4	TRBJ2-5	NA	TGTGCCAGCACGGCGGGGTTCAATGAGCAGTACTTC	CASTAGFNEQYF
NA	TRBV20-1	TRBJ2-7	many	TGCAGTGTGGCGGGAAACTACGAGCAGTACTTC	CSVAGNYEQYF
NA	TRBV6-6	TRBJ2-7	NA	TGTGCCAGCAGTTACTCCTCCGGGTCGCTGGGAGGCGAGCAGTACTTC	CASSYSSGSLGGEQYF
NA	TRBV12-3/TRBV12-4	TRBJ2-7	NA	TGTGCCAGCAGTTTTTTAGCGATATACTACAATGAGCAGTACTTC	CASSFLAIYYNEQYF
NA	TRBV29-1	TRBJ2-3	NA	TGCAGCACCCATCTGGCAGATACGCAGTATTTT	CSTHLADTQYF
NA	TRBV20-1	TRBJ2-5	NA	TGCAGTGCTACACTAATCGTCGGGGAGACCCAGTACTTC	CSATLIVGETQYF
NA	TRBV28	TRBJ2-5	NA	TGTGCCAGCAGCCTCCCAGGGGGGGCAAGGGAGCAGTACTTC	CASSLPGGAREQYF
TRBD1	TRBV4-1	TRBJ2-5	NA	TGCGCCAGCAGCCAGACCGGGACAGGCGTAGAGACCCAGTACTTC	CASSQTGTGVETQYF
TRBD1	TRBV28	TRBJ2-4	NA	TGTGCCAGCAGCACTGGACAGGGGGCTCGTGAGCAGTACTTC	CASSTGQGAREQYF
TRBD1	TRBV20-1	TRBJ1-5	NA	TGCAGTGCACCAAAAGGGACAGGGGGCGGACAGCCCCAGCATTTT	CSAPKGTGGGQPQHF
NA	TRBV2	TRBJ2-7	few	TGTGCCAGCAGTGAAGGAAGAGGGCAGGGTAGGACCTACGAGCAGTACTTC	CASSEGRGQGRTYEQYF
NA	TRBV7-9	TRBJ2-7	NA	TGTGCCAGCAGTTGGGGAGCCTACGAGCAGTACTTC	CASSWGAYEQYF
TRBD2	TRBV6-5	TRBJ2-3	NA	TGTGCCAGCGCTCCGTTAAGGCGGGAGGAAACAGATACGCAGTATTTT	CASAPLRREETDTQYF
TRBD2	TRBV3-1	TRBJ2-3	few	TGTGCCAGCAGCCAAGCGGCGGGAGGGTACGATACGCAGTATTTT	CASSQAAGGYDTQYF
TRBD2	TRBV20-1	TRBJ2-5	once	TGCAGTGCGAAACCTAGCGGGAGGGTCACAGAGACCCAGTACTTC	CSAKPSGRVTETQYF
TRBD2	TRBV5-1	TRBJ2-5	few	TGCGCCAGCAGCTTACTAGCGTCGGAGACCCAGTACTTC	CASSLLASETQYF
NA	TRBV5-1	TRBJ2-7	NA	TGCGCCAGCAGCTTGGCTCATAGGAACGGAATCGCCTACGAGCAGTACTTC	CASSLAHRNGIAYEQYF
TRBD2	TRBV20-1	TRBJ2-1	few	TGCAGTGCTAAGAAGCGGGAGGGCCCAAATGAGCAGTTCTTC	CSAKKREGPNEQFF
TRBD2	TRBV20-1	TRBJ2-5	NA	TGCAGTGCTAGAGATCCTAGGACTAGCGGGAGGGCGGAGGCCCAGTACTTC	CSARDPRTSGRAEAQYF
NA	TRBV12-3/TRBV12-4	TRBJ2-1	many	TGTGCCAGCAGGACTAGCAATGAGCAGTTCTTC	CASRTSNEQFF
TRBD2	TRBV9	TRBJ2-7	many	TGTGCCAGCAGCGATTCACCTAGCGGGAAAGACGAGCAGTACTTC	CASSDSPSGKDEQYF
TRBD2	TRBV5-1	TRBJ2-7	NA	TGCGCCAGCAGCTTGGAGGGCGGGAGTCGCCACGAGCAGTACTTC	CASSLEGGSRHEQYF
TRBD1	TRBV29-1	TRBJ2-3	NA	TGCAGCGTTTTACAGGGGGTTGGCACAGATACGCAGTATTTT	CSVLQGVGTDTQYF
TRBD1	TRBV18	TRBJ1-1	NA	TGTGCCAGCTCACCAAGGATTTTCGGACAGGGTGCCACTGAAGCTTTCTTT	CASSPRIFGQGATEAFF
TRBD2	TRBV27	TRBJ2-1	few	TGTGCCAGCACCCGGCGGGGGGAGAATGAGCAGTTCTTC	CASTRRGENEQFF
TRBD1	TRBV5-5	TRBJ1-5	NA	TGTGCCAGCAGCTTTGAAGTACCCCGGACAGGGGTCAATCAGCCCCAGCATTTT	CASSFEVPRTGVNQPQHF
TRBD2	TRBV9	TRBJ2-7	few	TGTGCCAGCAGCCCCTTCCAGGCTAGCGGCCCCTACGAGCAGTACTTC	CASSPFQASGPYEQYF
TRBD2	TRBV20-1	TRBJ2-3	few	TGCAGTGCTAGAGAGCTAGCGGGAGGCCCAGATACGCAGTATTTT	CSARELAGGPDTQYF
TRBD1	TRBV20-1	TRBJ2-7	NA	TGCAGTGCTACGGACAGGGAGCACGAGCAGTACTTC	CSATDREHEQYF
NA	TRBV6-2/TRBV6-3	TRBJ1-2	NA	TGTGCCAGCAGTTACTCGGGGGACCGCTATGGCTACACCTTC	CASSYSGDRYGYTF
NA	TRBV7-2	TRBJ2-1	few	TGTGCCAGCAGCTCACCGGTGGGAGAGCAGTTCTTC	CASSSPVGEQFF
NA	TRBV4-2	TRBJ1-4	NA	TGTGCCAGCAGCCAAGGCCACGGACTGAGTAATGAAAAACTGTTTTTT	CASSQGHGLSNEKLFF
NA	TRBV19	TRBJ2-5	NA	TGTGCCAGTCGCAGGGAAGGTGAGACCCAGTACTTC	CASRREGETQYF
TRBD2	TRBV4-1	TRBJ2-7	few	TGCGCCAGCAGCGCGGATGGACTAGCGAACTACGAGCAGTACTTC	CASSADGLANYEQYF
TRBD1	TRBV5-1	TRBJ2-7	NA	TGCGCCAGCAGCTGGACAGGACAGGCCTTCTACGAGCAGTACTTC	CASSWTGQAFYEQYF
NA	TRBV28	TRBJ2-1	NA	TGCGCCAGCAGAGTAGAGGTCCATGAGCAGTTCTTC	CASRVEVHEQFF